This T cell receptor beta chain was obtained from a study of blood T cell repertoires in COVID-19. In Seattle, patients joined the study during active infection and were tracked longitudinally. Germline V gene data show CDR1 as SGHAT and CDR2 as FQNNGV. V was trimmed by 5 bases and J by 4 bases, leaving 12 bases between them. The CDR3 has 13 residues. This table comes from immunoSEQ multiplex PCR, and its TCRdb copy is limited to in-frame clones, with some not included. The sample consists of around 440,000 clones, around 89% of them appearing once. This receptor was identified in a woman aged 50 to 60 with COVID-19, enrolled during active disease. The sequenced sample consisted of peripheral blood. This chain joins TRBV11-2 and TRBJ2-7; perhaps TRBD2 as D (5 bases). The CDR3 loop reads CASSPVRGYEQYF. CDR3 DNA sequence: TGTGCCAGCAGCCCCGTCCGCGGGTACGAGCAGTACTTC. Full variable domain (missing parts from reference TRBV11-2 and TRBJ2-7): EAGVAQSPRYKIIEKRQSVAFWCNPISGHATLYWYQQILGQGPKLLIQFQNNGVVDDSQLPKDRFSAERLKGVDSTLKIQPAKLEDSAVYLCASSPVRGYEQYFGPGTRLTVT.